This T cell receptor beta chain was observed in a study of blood T cells in healthy people across ages. The CDR3 length is 14 residues. Germline V gives CDR1 SGHRS, CDR2 YFSETQ. The ends lost 0 bases at V and 6 bases at J; junction bases unmatched: 3. The authors ran a second PCR of 7 to 11 cycles using a sample-barcoded 5' primer and a J-beta primer mix. The template-switch adaptor was a 5' adaptor with 12 random nucleotides. It tagged each cDNA molecule. MiXCR was run by TCRdb on the 5' RACE reads, yielding one entry per CDR3 protein. The data show fewer than 750,000 distinct CDR3 sequences, around half seen once. Study observations and caveats: With age, beta diversity per million T cells declined roughly linearly, significantly by approximately 41.

PBMCs, at least 6.5 million per sample, were isolated. With regard to this clonotype: The antigen is not known.

The specimen sequenced was blood. The clonotype originates from a man older than 75 in good health. The V gene is TRBV5-1, the J gene TRBJ2-7; 10 bases align to TRBD1. The DNA for the CDR3 is TGCGCCAGCAGCTTGGAGGGACAGGGGTGCGAGCAGTACTTC. Its protein product is CASSLEGQGCEQYF.